The present T cell receptor beta chain was sequenced within a study of blood T cells in healthy people across ages. Study results and caveats: Roughly linearly, TCR beta diversity per million T cells fell as age increased.

Concerning this clonotype itself: What it binds is not known.

V lost 6 bases, J lost 8 bases, and 13 bases lay in between. The CDR3 consists of 11 residues. Germline V lookup: CDR1 DFQATT, CDR2 SNEGSKA (reference sequence). Primers used in a second PCR of roughly 7 to 12 cycles were a sample-barcoded 5' primer and a J-beta primer mix. The study obtained at least 2.5 million CDR3-containing paired-end reads from every sample. TCRdb re-called the 5' RACE reads with MiXCR, one entry per CDR3 protein. The sample contains hundreds of thousands of distinct CDR3 sequences, approximately 60% of which appear only once. The chain combines TRBV20-1 with TRBJ1-2; D might be TRBD1 (5 bases). The sequencing input was blood. The TCR was taken from a man in his forties in good health. In nucleotides, the CDR3 is TGCAGTGCAGACAAGGGGCTAGGCTACACCTTC. Its translation is CSADKGLGYTF.